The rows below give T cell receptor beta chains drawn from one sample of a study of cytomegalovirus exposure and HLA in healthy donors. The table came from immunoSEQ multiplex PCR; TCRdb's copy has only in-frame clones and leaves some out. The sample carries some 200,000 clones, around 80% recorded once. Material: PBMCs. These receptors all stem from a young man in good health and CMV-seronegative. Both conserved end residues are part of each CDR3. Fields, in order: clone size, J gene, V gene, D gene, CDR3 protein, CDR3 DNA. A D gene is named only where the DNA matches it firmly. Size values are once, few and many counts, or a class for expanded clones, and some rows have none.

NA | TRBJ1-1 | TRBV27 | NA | CASSLGLPNTEAFF | TGTGCCAGCAGTTTAGGGCTCCCGAACACTGAAGCTTTCTTT
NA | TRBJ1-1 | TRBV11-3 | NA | CASSPGGDTEAFF | TGTGCCAGCAGCCCGGGGGGGGACACTGAAGCTTTCTTT
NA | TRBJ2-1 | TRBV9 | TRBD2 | CASTEDSLAGGEQFF | TGTGCCAGCACCGAAGACAGCCTAGCGGGAGGTGAGCAGTTCTTC
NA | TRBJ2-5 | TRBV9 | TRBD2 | CASSVVGRERETQYF | TGTGCCAGCAGCGTAGTCGGGCGGGAGCGCGAGACCCAGTACTTC
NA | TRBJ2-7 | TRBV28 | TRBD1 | CASSWTGNYEQYF | TGTGCCAGCAGTTGGACAGGGAACTACGAGCAGTACTTC
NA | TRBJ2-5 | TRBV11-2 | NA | CASSTHSGGETQYF | TGTGCCAGCAGCACCCATAGCGGAGGAGAGACCCAGTACTTC
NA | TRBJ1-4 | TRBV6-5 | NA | CASSYRPGEKLFF | TGTGCCAGCAGTTACCGGCCGGGGGAAAAACTGTTTTTT
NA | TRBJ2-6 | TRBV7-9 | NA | CASSYMGQPSGANVLTF | TGTGCCAGCAGCTATATGGGACAACCCTCTGGGGCCAACGTCCTGACTTTC
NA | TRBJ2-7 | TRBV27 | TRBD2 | CASSQGLAGTYEQYF | TGTGCCAGCAGTCAAGGACTAGCGGGTACCTACGAGCAGTACTTC
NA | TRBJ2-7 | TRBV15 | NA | CATSRVPSSYEQYF | TGTGCCACCAGCAGAGTCCCCTCTTCCTACGAGCAGTACTTC
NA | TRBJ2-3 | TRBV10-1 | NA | CASSESSALRPDTQYF | TGCGCCAGCAGTGAGTCTAGCGCCCTAAGGCCAGATACGCAGTATTTT
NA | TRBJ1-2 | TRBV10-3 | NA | CATRALLEGLGYTF | TGTGCCACCCGGGCGCTGTTGGAGGGGCTCGGCTACACCTTC
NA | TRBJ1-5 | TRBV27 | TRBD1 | CASSPTGDSNQPQHF | TGTGCCAGCAGCCCGACAGGGGATAGCAATCAGCCCCAGCATTTT
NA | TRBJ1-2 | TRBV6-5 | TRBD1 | CASSSDPHQGDYGYTF | TGTGCCAGCAGTTCTGACCCTCACCAGGGGGACTATGGCTACACCTTC
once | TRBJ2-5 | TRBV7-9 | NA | CASSIQETQYF | TGTGCCAGCAGCATACAAGAGACCCAGTACTTC
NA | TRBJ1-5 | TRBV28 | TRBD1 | CASTSRGRGAEPQHF | TGTGCCAGCACCTCGAGGGGCAGGGGGGCCGAACCCCAGCATTTT
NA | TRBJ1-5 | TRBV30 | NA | CAWNGGGNQPQHF | TGTGCCTGGAACGGGGGTGGCAATCAGCCCCAGCATTTT
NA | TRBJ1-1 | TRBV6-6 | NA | CASSLSPHFGTEAFF | TGTGCCAGCAGTTTATCCCCTCACTTCGGCACTGAAGCTTTCTTT
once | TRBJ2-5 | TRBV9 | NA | CASSVAGFQETQYF | TGTGCCAGCAGCGTAGCAGGCTTCCAAGAGACCCAGTACTTC
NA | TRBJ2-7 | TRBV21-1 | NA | CASSKEAGAARGYEQYF | TGTGCCAGCAGCAAAGAAGCGGGGGCGGCTAGGGGATACGAGCAGTACTTC
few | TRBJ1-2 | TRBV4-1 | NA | CASSPLQGYGYTF | TGCGCCAGCAGCCCTCTACAGGGCTATGGCTACACCTTC
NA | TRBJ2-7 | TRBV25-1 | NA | CASGSRDFTYEQYF | TGTGCCAGCGGGAGCCGGGACTTCACGTACGAGCAGTACTTC
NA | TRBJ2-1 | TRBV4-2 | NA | CASSQDRLAGGNEQFF | TGTGCCAGCAGCCAAGATAGGCTAGCAGGTGGTAATGAGCAGTTCTTC
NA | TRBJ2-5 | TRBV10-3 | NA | CAITAGTGETQYF | TGTGCCATCACCGCAGGTACCGGAGAGACCCAGTACTTC
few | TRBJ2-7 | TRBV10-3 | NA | CAIPRDEQYF | TGTGCCATCCCGCGCGACGAGCAGTACTTC
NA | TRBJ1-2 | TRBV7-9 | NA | CASSLGGGSAYGYTF | TGTGCCAGCAGCTTAGGGGGGGGGAGTGCCTATGGCTACACCTTC
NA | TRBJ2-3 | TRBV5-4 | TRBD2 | CASSLAGERGLSTDTQYF | TGTGCCAGCAGCTTGGCGGGGGAGCGGGGGTTAAGCACAGATACGCAGTATTTT